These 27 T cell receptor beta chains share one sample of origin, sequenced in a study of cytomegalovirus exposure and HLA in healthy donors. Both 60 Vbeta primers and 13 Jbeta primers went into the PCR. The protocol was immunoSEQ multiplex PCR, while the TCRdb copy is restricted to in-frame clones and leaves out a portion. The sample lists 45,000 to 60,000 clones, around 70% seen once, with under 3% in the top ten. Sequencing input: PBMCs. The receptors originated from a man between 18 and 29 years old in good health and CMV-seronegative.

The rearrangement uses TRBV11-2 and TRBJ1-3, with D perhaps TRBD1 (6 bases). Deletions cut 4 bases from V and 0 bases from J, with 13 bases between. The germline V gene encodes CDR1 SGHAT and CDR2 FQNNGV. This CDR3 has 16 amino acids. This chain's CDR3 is CASSSIQGHSGNTIYF. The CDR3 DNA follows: TGTGCCAGCAGCTCCATACAGGGCCACTCTGGAAACACCATATATTTT. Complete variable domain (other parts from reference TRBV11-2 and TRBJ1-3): EAGVAQSPRYKIIEKRQSVAFWCNPISGHATLYWYQQILGQGPKLLIQFQNNGVVDDSQLPKDRFSAERLKGVDSTLKIQPAKLEDSAVYLCASSSIQGHSGNTIYFGEGSWLTVV.

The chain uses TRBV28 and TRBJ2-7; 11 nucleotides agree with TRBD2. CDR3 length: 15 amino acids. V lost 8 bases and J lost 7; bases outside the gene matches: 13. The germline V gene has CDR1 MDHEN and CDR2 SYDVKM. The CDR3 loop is CASAYTSGRKWEQYF. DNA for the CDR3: TGTGCCAGCGCCTACACTAGCGGGAGAAAGTGGGAGCAGTACTTC.

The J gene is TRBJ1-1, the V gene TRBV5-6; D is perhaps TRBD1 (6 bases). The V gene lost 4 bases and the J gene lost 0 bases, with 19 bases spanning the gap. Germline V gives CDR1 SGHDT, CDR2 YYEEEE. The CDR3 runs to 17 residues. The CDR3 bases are TGTGCCAGCAGCCAATATAATCACAGGGAGATGAACACTGAAGCTTTCTTT. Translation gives CASSQYNHREMNTEAFF. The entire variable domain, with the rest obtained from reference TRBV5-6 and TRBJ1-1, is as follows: DAGVTQSPTHLIKTRGQQVTLRCSPKSGHDTVSWYQQALGQGPQFIFQYYEEEERQRGNFPDRFSGHQFPNYSSELNVNALLLGDSALYLCASSQYNHREMNTEAFFGQGTRLTVV.

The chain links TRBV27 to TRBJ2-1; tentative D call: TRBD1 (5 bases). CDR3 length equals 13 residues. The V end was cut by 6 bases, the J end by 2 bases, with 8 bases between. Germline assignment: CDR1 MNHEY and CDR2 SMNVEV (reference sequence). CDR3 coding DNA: TGTGCCAGCAGGACAGACGCCTACAATGAGCAGTTCTTC. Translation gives CASRTDAYNEQFF.

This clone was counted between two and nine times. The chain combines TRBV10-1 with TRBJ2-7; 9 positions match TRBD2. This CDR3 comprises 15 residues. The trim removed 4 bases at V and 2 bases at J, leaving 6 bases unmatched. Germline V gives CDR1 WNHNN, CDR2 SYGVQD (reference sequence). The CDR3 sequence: CASSGLADGTYEQYF. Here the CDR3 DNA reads TGCGCCAGCAGTGGACTAGCGGACGGGACCTACGAGCAGTACTTC.

For the CDR3, the DNA is TGTGCCAGCAGCTCCACGACAGACGGTACTCAGCCCCAGCATTTT. Translation: CASSSTTDGTQPQHF. V and J are TRBV6-5 and TRBJ1-5, with D maybe TRBD1 (5 bases). The CDR3 is 15 amino acids. The germline V gene encodes CDR1 MNHEY and CDR2 SVGAGI. V was clipped by 6 bases and J by 6 bases, with 18 bases between them.

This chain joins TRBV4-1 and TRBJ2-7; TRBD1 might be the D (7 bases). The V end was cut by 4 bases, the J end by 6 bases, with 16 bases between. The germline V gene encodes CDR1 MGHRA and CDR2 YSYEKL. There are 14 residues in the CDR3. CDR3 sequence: CASSPPSGGLEQYF. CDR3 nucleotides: TGCGCCAGCAGCCCTCCTTCAGGGGGGCTCGAGCAGTACTTC.

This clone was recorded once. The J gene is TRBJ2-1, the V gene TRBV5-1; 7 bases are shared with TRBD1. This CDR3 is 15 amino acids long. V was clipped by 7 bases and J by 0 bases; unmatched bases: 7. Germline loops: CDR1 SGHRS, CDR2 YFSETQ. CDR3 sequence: CASALGQFSYNEQFF. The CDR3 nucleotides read TGCGCCAGCGCCCTGGGACAGTTCTCCTACAATGAGCAGTTCTTC.

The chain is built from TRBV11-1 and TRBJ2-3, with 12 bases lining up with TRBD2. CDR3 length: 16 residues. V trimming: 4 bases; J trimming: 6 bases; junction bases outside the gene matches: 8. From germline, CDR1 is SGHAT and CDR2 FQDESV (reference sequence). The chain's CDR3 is CASSYGTSGPRDTQYF. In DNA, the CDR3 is TGTGCCAGCAGCTATGGGACTAGCGGGCCACGGGATACGCAGTATTTT. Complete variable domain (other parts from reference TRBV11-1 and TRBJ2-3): EAEVAQSPRYKITEKSQAVAFWCDPISGHATLYWYRQILGQGPELLVQFQDESVVDDSQLPKDRFSAERLKGVDSTLKIQPAELGDSAMYLCASSYGTSGPRDTQYFGPGTRLTVL.

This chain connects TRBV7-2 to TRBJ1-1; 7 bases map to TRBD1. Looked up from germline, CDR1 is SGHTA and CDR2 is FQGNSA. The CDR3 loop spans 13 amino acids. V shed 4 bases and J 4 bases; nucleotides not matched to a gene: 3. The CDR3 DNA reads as TGTGCCAGCAGCTCCGACAGGGCCACTGAAGCTTTCTTT. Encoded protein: CASSSDRATEAFF.

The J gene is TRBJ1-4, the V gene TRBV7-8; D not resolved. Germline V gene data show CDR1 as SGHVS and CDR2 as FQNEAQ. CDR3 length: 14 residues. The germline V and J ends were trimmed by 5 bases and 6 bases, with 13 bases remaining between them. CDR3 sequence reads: CASSMGSSYEKLFF. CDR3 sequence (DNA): TGTGCCAGCAGCATGGGTAGCAGTTATGAAAAACTGTTTTTT. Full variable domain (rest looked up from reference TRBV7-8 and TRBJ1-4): GAGVSQSPRYKVAKRGQDVALRCDPISGHVSLFWYQQALGQGPEFLTYFQNEAQLDKSGLPSDRFFAERPEGSVSTLKIQRTQQEDSAVYLCASSMGSSYEKLFFGSGTQLSVL.

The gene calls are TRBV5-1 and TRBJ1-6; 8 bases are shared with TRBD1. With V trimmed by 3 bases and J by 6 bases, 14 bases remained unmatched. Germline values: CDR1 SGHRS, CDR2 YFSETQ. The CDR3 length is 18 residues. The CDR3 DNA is TGCGCCAGCAGCTCCCGGCCGGCAGGGGGCTCTGGTAATTCACCCCTCCACTTT. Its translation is CASSSRPAGGSGNSPLHF.

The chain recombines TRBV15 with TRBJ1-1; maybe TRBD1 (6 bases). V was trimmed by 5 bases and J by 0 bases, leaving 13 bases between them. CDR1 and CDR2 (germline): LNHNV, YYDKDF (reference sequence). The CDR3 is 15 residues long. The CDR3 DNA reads TGTGCCACCAGCGACACAGGGAAGATGAACACTGAAGCTTTCTTT. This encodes CATSDTGKMNTEAFF.

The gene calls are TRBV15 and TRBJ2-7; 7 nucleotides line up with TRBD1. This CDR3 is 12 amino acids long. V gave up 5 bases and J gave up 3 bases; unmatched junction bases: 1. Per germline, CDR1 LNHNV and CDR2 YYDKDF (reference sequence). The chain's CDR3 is CATSRDSYEQYF. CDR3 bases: TGTGCCACCAGCCGGGACAGCTACGAGCAGTACTTC.

CDR3 region: CSLSDRAGVETQYF. In DNA, the CDR3 is TGCAGCCTTTCCGATAGGGCAGGGGTGGAGACCCAGTACTTC. The V and J genes are TRBV29-1 and TRBJ2-5, with D possibly TRBD1 on 6 matching bases. The CDR3 has 14 residues. Between the trimmed V and J ends, which lost 8 bases and 5 bases, there was a span of 21 bases. The germline CDR1 and CDR2 sequences are SQVTM and ANQGSEA.

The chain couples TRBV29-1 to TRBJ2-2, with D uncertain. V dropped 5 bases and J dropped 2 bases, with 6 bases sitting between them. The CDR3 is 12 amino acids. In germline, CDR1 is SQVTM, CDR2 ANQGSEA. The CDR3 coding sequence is TGCAGCGTTTTACAAAACACCGGGGAGCTGTTTTTT. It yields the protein CSVLQNTGELFF.

CDR3 DNA: TGCAGCGTTGTCGAACAGGGGGCGCGGAATGAGCAGTTCTTC. It translates to CSVVEQGARNEQFF. The rearrangement joins TRBV29-1 to TRBJ2-1; 9 nucleotides align to TRBD1. J gave up 7 bases and V 4 bases, and 8 bases lay outside the gene matches. CDR1 and CDR2 (germline): SQVTM, ANQGSEA. This CDR3 region has 14 residues.

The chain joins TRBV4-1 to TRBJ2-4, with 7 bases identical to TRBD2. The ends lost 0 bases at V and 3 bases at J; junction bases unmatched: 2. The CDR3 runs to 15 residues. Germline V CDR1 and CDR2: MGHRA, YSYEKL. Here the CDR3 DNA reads TGCGCCAGCAGCCAAGAGGGAGGGGTCAAAAACATTCAGTACTTC. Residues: CASSQEGGVKNIQYF.

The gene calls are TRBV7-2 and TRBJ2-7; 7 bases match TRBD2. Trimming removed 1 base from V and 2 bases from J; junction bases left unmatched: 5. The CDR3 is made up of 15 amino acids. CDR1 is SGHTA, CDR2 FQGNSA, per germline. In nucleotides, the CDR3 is TGTGCCAGCAGCTTAGGGGCGGGAGTTCCCTACGAGCAGTACTTC. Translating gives CASSLGAGVPYEQYF.

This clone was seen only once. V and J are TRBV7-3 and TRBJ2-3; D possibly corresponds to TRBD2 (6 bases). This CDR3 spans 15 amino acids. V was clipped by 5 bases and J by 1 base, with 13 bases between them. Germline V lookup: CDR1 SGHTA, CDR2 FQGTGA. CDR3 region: CASSPIPSGTDTQYF. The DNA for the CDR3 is TGTGCCAGCAGCCCCATCCCTAGCGGCACAGATACGCAGTATTTT.

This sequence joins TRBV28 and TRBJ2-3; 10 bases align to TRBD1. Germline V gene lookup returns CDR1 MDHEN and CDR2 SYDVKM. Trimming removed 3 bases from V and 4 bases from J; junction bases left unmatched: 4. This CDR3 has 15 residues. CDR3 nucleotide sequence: TGTGCCAGCAGTTTCAAGGGACAGGGGTCAGATACGCAGTATTTT. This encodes CASSFKGQGSDTQYF.

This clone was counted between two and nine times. The CDR3: CASSPWPGTLGAFF. The CDR3 DNA reads TGTGCCAGCAGTCCCTGGCCCGGGACATTGGGAGCTTTCTTT. V is TRBV27 and J is TRBJ1-1, with TRBD1 as a possible D gene (6 bases). The V and J ends lost 5 bases and 10 bases respectively, with 20 bases between them. This CDR3 comprises 14 residues. Germline assignment: CDR1 MNHEY and CDR2 SMNVEV (reference sequence).

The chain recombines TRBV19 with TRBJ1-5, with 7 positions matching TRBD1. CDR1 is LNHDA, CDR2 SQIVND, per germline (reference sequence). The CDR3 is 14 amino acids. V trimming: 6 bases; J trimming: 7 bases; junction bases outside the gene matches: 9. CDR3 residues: CASRLRQGGQPQHF. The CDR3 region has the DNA TGTGCCAGTAGGCTGAGACAGGGAGGACAGCCCCAGCATTTT. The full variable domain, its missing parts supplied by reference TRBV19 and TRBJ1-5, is DGGITQSPKYLFRKEGQNVTLSCEQNLNHDAMYWYRQDPGQGLRLIYYSQIVNDFQKGDIAEGYSVSREKKESFPLTVTSAQKNPTAFYLCASRLRQGGQPQHFGDGTRLSIL.

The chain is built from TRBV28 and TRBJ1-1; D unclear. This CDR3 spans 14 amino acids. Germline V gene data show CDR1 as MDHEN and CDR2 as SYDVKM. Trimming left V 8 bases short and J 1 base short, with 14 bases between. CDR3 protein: CASAPKQWNTEAFF. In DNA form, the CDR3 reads TGTGCCAGCGCTCCCAAACAGTGGAACACTGAAGCTTTCTTT. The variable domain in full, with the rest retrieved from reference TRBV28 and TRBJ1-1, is DVKVTQSSRYLVKRTGEKVFLECVQDMDHENMFWYRQDPGLGLRLIYFSYDVKMKEKGDIPEGYSVSREKKERFSLILESASTNQTSMYLCASAPKQWNTEAFFGQGTRLTVV.

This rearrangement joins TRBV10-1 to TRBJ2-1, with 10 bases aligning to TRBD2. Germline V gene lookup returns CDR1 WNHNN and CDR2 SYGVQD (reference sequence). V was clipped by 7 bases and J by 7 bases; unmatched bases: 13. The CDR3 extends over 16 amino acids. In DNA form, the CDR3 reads TGCGCCAGCACCCCAGTGATTGGTAGCGGGAGGAATGAGCAGTTCTTC. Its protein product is CASTPVIGSGRNEQFF.

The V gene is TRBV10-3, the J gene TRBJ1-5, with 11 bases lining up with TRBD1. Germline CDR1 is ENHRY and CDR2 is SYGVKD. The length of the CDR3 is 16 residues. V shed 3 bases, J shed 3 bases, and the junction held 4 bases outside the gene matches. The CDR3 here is CAISDGDRGINQPQHF. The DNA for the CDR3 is TGTGCCATCAGTGATGGGGACAGGGGGATCAATCAGCCCCAGCATTTT.

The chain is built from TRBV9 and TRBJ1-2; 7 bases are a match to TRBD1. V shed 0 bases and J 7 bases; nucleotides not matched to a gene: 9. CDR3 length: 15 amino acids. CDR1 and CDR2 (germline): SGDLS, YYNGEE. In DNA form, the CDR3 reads TGTGCCAGCAGCGTAGCTACGTCAGGGGGAGGTGGCTACACCTTC. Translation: CASSVATSGGGGYTF.